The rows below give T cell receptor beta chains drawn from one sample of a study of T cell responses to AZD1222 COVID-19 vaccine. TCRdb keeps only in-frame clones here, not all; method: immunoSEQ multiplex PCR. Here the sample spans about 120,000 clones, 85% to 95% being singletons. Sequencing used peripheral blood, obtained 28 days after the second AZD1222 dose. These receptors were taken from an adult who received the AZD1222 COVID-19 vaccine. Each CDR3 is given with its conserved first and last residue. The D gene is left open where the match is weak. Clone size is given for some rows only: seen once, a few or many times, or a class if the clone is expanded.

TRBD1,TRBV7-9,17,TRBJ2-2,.,CASSPSRDRGNTGELFF,TGTGCCAGCAGCCCCTCCCGGGACAGGGGGAACACCGGGGAGCTGTTTTTT
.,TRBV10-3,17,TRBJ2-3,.,CAISESSLVRVADTQYF,TGTGCCATCAGTGAGTCGTCGTTGGTGAGGGTGGCAGATACGCAGTATTTT
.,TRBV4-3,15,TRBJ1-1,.,CASSQDLTGSIEAFF,TGCGCCAGCAGCCAAGATCTGACAGGATCTATAGAAGCTTTCTTT
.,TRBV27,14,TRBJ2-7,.,CASRSWESPYEQYF,TGTGCCAGCAGATCGTGGGAGTCCCCCTACGAGCAGTACTTC
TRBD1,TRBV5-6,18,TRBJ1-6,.,CASSAWLTGIAYNSPLHF,TGTGCCAGCAGCGCGTGGCTGACAGGGATCGCCTATAATTCACCCCTCCACTTT
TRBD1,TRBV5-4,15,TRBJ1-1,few,CASSLRTGQDTEAFF,TGTGCCAGCAGCTTACGGACAGGGCAGGACACTGAAGCTTTCTTT
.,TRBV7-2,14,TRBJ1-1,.,CASRSGRSGTEAFF,TGTGCCAGCAGGTCGGGACGCTCAGGCACTGAAGCTTTCTTT
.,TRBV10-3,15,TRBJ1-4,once,CAISERGTTNEKLFF,TGTGCCATCAGTGAGCGGGGAACAACTAATGAAAAACTGTTTTTT
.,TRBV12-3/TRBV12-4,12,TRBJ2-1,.,CASNNGGHEQFF,TGTGCCAGCAATAATGGGGGCCATGAGCAGTTCTTC
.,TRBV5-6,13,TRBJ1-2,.,CASSWEGTRGYTF,TGTGCCAGCAGCTGGGAGGGGACCCGGGGCTACACCTTC
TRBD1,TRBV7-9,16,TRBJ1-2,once,CASSLGGQGASHGYTF,TGTGCCAGCAGCTTAGGTGGCCAGGGGGCTTCCCATGGCTACACCTTC
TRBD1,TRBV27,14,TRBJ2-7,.,CASSLGDRGKVQYF,TGTGCCAGCAGTTTAGGAGACAGGGGGAAGGTGCAGTACTTC
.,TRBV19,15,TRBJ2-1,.,CASSRRAPGYNEQFF,TGTGCCAGTAGCCGCCGAGCTCCTGGATACAATGAGCAGTTCTTC
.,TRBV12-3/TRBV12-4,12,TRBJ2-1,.,CASSTTGIEQFF,TGTGCCAGCAGTACTACAGGGATTGAGCAGTTCTTC
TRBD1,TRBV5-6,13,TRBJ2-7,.,CASTWTGGREQYF,TGTGCCAGCACCTGGACAGGGGGCCGCGAGCAGTACTTC
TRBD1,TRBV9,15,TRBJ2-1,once,CASSVRDRGGDEQFF,TGTGCCAGCAGCGTCCGGGACAGGGGAGGTGATGAGCAGTTCTTC
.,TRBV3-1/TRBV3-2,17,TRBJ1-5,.,CASSHGGRPGSNQPQHF,TGTGCCAGCAGCCACGGAGGGCGCCCGGGAAGCAATCAGCCCCAGCATTTT
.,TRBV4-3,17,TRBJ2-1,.,CASSQEFMVIWVDEQFF,TGCGCCAGCAGCCAAGAATTTATGGTGATTTGGGTTGATGAGCAGTTCTTC
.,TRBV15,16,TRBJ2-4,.,CATSRPDGRAKNIQYF,TGTGCCACCAGCAGACCAGATGGCAGAGCCAAAAACATTCAGTACTTC
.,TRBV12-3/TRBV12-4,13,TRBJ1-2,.,CASSPAGVGGYTF,TGTGCCAGCAGTCCCGCCGGGGTGGGAGGCTACACCTTC
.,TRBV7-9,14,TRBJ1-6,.,CASSLTDWNSPLHF,TGTGCCAGCAGCTTAACAGACTGGAATTCACCCCTCCACTTT
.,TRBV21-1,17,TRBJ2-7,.,CASIIGAGLFLSYEQYF,TGTGCCAGCATCATAGGGGCAGGACTCTTTCTCTCCTACGAGCAGTACTTC
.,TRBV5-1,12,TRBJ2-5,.,CASSQNQETQYF,TGCGCCAGCAGCCAGAACCAAGAGACCCAGTACTTC
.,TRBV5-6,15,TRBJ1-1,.,CASSLFRAMNTEAFF,TGTGCCAGCAGCTTGTTTCGGGCCATGAACACTGAAGCTTTCTTT
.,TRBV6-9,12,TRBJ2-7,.,CETSARGNEQYF,TGTGAGACGTCGGCCAGGGGAAACGAGCAGTACTTC
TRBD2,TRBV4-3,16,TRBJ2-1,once,CASSQGGLAGYNEQFF,TGCGCCAGCAGCCAGGGAGGACTAGCGGGTTACAATGAGCAGTTCTTC
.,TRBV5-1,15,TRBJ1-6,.,CASIVQQGDNSPLHF,TGCGCCAGCATCGTACAACAGGGAGATAATTCACCCCTCCACTTT
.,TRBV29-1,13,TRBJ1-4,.,CSVELQGSEKLFF,TGCAGCGTTGAATTACAAGGGTCTGAAAAACTGTTTTTT
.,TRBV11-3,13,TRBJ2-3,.,CASSLGGTDTQYF,TGTGCCAGCAGCTTAGGCGGCACAGATACGCAGTATTTT